This T cell receptor (beta chain) was retrieved from a study of T cells after yellow fever vaccination. General study findings and limits: The study found a weaker secondary response that peaked faster, day 5 versus 15.

This clonotype was recorded a few times. Antigen specificity is unknown. Universal primer sites and UMIs were introduced during 5'RACE template-switching synthesis of TCR cDNA. TCRdb re-analysed the 5' RACE reads in MiXCR, keeping a single row per CDR3 protein. The sample lists about 340,000 distinct CDR3 sequences; about 12% were seen once. The CDR3 consists of 15 residues. Losses at the gene ends were 3 bases for V and 0 bases for J; bases not matched to a gene: 4. The germline CDR1 and CDR2 sequences are SGDLS and YYNGEE. The sample in question was CD4+ T cells sorted from PBMCs, obtained 15 days after the yellow fever booster vaccination. The chain has TRBV9 and TRBJ2-5; TRBD2 matches at 8 bases. The origin of this receptor is a man aged 18 to 35 who received the YFV17D yellow fever vaccine. CDR3 amino acids: CASSGRRGDQETQYF. CDR3 DNA sequence: TGTGCCAGCAGCGGGAGGCGGGGGGACCAAGAGACCCAGTACTTC.